This is a list of T cell receptor beta chains from one sample in a study of blood T cell repertoires in COVID-19. Sequencing used immunoSEQ multiplex PCR; TCRdb keeps in-frame clones, though not all of them. The sample contains a few hundred thousand clones, roughly 80% of which appear only once. The sample taken for sequencing was peripheral blood. These receptors all stem from a human donor in a cohort sampled during active COVID-19. Both conserved end residues are part of each CDR3. D genes are given only for firm matches. The size field is filled for only some rows; it gives once, few, many or a size class.

clone size: .; V gene: TRBV6-6; CDR3 length: 12; J gene: TRBJ2-3; D gene: .; CDR3 DNA: TGTGCCAGCAGTTCCAGGGCAGATACGCAGTATTTT; CDR3 protein: CASSSRADTQYF
clone size: once; V gene: TRBV4-2; CDR3 length: 15; J gene: TRBJ2-7; D gene: TRBD1; CDR3 DNA: TGTGCCAGCAGCCAAGAGGACAGGGGATCAGGGGAGCAGTACTTC; CDR3 protein: CASSQEDRGSGEQYF
clone size: .; V gene: TRBV7-2; CDR3 length: 16; J gene: TRBJ2-5; D gene: TRBD2; CDR3 DNA: TGTGCCAGCAGCCCAAGACTAGCGGGATCTAGTGAGACCCAGTACTTC; CDR3 protein: CASSPRLAGSSETQYF
clone size: .; V gene: TRBV19; CDR3 length: 13; J gene: TRBJ1-2; D gene: .; CDR3 DNA: TGTGCCAGTAGTGGGACTCTTAACTATGGCTACACCTTC; CDR3 protein: CASSGTLNYGYTF
clone size: few; V gene: TRBV9; CDR3 length: 15; J gene: TRBJ2-2; D gene: .; CDR3 DNA: TGTGCCAGCAGCGTAGGGACAGCGGACACCGGGGAGCTGTTTTTT; CDR3 protein: CASSVGTADTGELFF
clone size: once; V gene: TRBV27; CDR3 length: 16; J gene: TRBJ2-7; D gene: TRBD1; CDR3 DNA: TGTGCCAGCAGTTTATCGGGTCCGGGACAGGGGAGGGAGCAGTACTTC; CDR3 protein: CASSLSGPGQGREQYF
clone size: .; V gene: TRBV2; CDR3 length: 16; J gene: TRBJ1-2; D gene: TRBD1; CDR3 DNA: TGTGCCAGCACCCAAGGCCGAGGGGGCCAGAACTATGGCTACACCTTC; CDR3 protein: CASTQGRGGQNYGYTF
clone size: .; V gene: TRBV15; CDR3 length: 14; J gene: TRBJ2-7; D gene: TRBD1; CDR3 DNA: TGTGCCACCAGCGGGGGACAGGGGGAGGACGAGCAGTACTTC; CDR3 protein: CATSGGQGEDEQYF
clone size: many; V gene: TRBV7-9; CDR3 length: 15; J gene: TRBJ2-7; D gene: .; CDR3 DNA: TGTGCCAGCAGCTTAGCGATTAGGGGGGGCGGCGAGCAGTACTTC; CDR3 protein: CASSLAIRGGGEQYF
clone size: .; V gene: TRBV29-1; CDR3 length: 11; J gene: TRBJ2-5; D gene: .; CDR3 DNA: TGCAGCGCTCGAGGGAGGGAGACCCAGTACTTC; CDR3 protein: CSARGRETQYF
clone size: .; V gene: TRBV28; CDR3 length: 14; J gene: TRBJ2-2; D gene: .; CDR3 DNA: TGTGCCACCCGGTTGCCGGGGAACACCGGGGAGCTGTTTTTT; CDR3 protein: CATRLPGNTGELFF
clone size: few; V gene: TRBV7-3; CDR3 length: 14; J gene: TRBJ1-3; D gene: TRBD1; CDR3 DNA: TGTGCCAGCAGCAAGACAGGGTCTGGAAACACCATATATTTT; CDR3 protein: CASSKTGSGNTIYF
clone size: .; V gene: TRBV7-8; CDR3 length: 14; J gene: TRBJ2-5; D gene: .; CDR3 DNA: TGTGCCAGCAGCTTAGAGTGGCCCCCGGAGACCCAGTACTTC; CDR3 protein: CASSLEWPPETQYF
clone size: .; V gene: TRBV5-1; CDR3 length: 16; J gene: TRBJ2-5; D gene: TRBD2; CDR3 DNA: TGCGCCAGCAGCTTGGGGACTAGGGGATCGGGGGAGACCCAGTACTTC; CDR3 protein: CASSLGTRGSGETQYF
clone size: .; V gene: TRBV11-2; CDR3 length: 15; J gene: TRBJ2-1; D gene: TRBD2; CDR3 DNA: TGTGCCAGCAGCTCCGTGGTAGCGGGGAACAATGAGCAGTTCTTC; CDR3 protein: CASSSVVAGNNEQFF
clone size: .; V gene: TRBV7-8; CDR3 length: 16; J gene: TRBJ2-7; D gene: TRBD2; CDR3 DNA: TGTGCCAGCAGCTTGGGAGGGGACCCGGCGGTTAACGAGCAGTACTTC; CDR3 protein: CASSLGGDPAVNEQYF
clone size: .; V gene: TRBV29-1; CDR3 length: 12; J gene: TRBJ2-7; D gene: .; CDR3 DNA: TGCAGCGTGTGGACACCTTCCTACGAGCAGTACTTC; CDR3 protein: CSVWTPSYEQYF
clone size: .; V gene: TRBV7-9; CDR3 length: 15; J gene: TRBJ1-6; D gene: TRBD1; CDR3 DNA: TGTGCCAGCAGCCTGGGGGACAGGGACAATTCACCCCTCCACTTT; CDR3 protein: CASSLGDRDNSPLHF
clone size: .; V gene: TRBV19; CDR3 length: 15; J gene: TRBJ1-3; D gene: .; CDR3 DNA: TGTGCCAGTACTTTCTCCTACAGGGTCGGAAACACCATATATTTT; CDR3 protein: CASTFSYRVGNTIYF
clone size: .; V gene: TRBV20-1; CDR3 length: 11; J gene: TRBJ1-2; D gene: .; CDR3 DNA: TGCAGTGCTAGAGAAAGCAACGGCTACACCTTC; CDR3 protein: CSARESNGYTF
clone size: .; V gene: TRBV27; CDR3 length: 13; J gene: TRBJ2-7; D gene: .; CDR3 DNA: TGTGCCAGCAGACCGGACGGGGCCTACGAGCAGTACTTC; CDR3 protein: CASRPDGAYEQYF
clone size: .; V gene: TRBV9; CDR3 length: 15; J gene: TRBJ2-5; D gene: TRBD2; CDR3 DNA: TGTGCCAGCAGCGTTAACGGGAGGGCCATAGAGACCCAGTACTTC; CDR3 protein: CASSVNGRAIETQYF
clone size: .; V gene: TRBV28; CDR3 length: 14; J gene: TRBJ2-7; D gene: TRBD1; CDR3 DNA: TGTGCCAGCAGTTTCGGGACAGGCACCTACGAGCAGTACTTC; CDR3 protein: CASSFGTGTYEQYF
clone size: .; V gene: TRBV18; CDR3 length: 15; J gene: TRBJ1-4; D gene: .; CDR3 DNA: TGTGCCAGCTCACCACGCAAAGGGGCTGGGGAAAAACTGTTTTTT; CDR3 protein: CASSPRKGAGEKLFF
clone size: .; V gene: TRBV19; CDR3 length: 14; J gene: TRBJ1-1; D gene: .; CDR3 DNA: TGTGCCAGTAGTAAAGGGGCCCCGAACACTGAAGCTTTCTTT; CDR3 protein: CASSKGAPNTEAFF
clone size: .; V gene: TRBV9; CDR3 length: 16; J gene: TRBJ2-5; D gene: TRBD1; CDR3 DNA: TGTGCCAGCAGCGACCGGACAGGCCCGTACCAAGAGACCCAGTACTTC; CDR3 protein: CASSDRTGPYQETQYF
clone size: .; V gene: TRBV4-3; CDR3 length: 15; J gene: TRBJ1-3; D gene: TRBD1; CDR3 DNA: TGCGCCAGCAGCCATGGACAGGGAACCGGAAACACCATATATTTT; CDR3 protein: CASSHGQGTGNTIYF
clone size: once; V gene: TRBV18; CDR3 length: 15; J gene: TRBJ1-1; D gene: TRBD1; CDR3 DNA: TGTGCCAGCTCCCTGGGACAGGGGAAGAACACTGAAGCTTTCTTT; CDR3 protein: CASSLGQGKNTEAFF
clone size: .; V gene: TRBV5-1; CDR3 length: 14; J gene: TRBJ2-2; D gene: .; CDR3 DNA: TGCGCCAGCACCGAGGGTCGGAACACCGGGGAGCTGTTTTTT; CDR3 protein: CASTEGRNTGELFF
clone size: .; V gene: TRBV4-3; CDR3 length: 17; J gene: TRBJ2-3; D gene: TRBD1; CDR3 DNA: TGCGCCAGCAGCCAAGCCGGGACAGGGGGCTTTGGAGATACGCAGTATTTT; CDR3 protein: CASSQAGTGGFGDTQYF
clone size: .; V gene: TRBV15; CDR3 length: 11; J gene: TRBJ1-1; D gene: .; CDR3 DNA: TGTGCCACCAGCGAGGTAACTGAAGCTTTCTTT; CDR3 protein: CATSEVTEAFF
clone size: few; V gene: TRBV4-3; CDR3 length: 14; J gene: TRBJ2-3; D gene: .; CDR3 DNA: TGCGCCAGCAGCCACGGAGGGTGGTCAGATACGCAGTATTTT; CDR3 protein: CASSHGGWSDTQYF
clone size: .; V gene: TRBV2; CDR3 length: 13; J gene: TRBJ2-7; D gene: .; CDR3 DNA: TGTGCCAGCAGTGAAGTAGAATCCTACGAGCAGTACTTC; CDR3 protein: CASSEVESYEQYF
clone size: .; V gene: TRBV10-3; CDR3 length: 14; J gene: TRBJ2-7; D gene: .; CDR3 DNA: TGTGCCATCAGTGCATCCGGGTCGGGGTTCGAGCAGTACTTC; CDR3 protein: CAISASGSGFEQYF
clone size: once; V gene: TRBV7-9; CDR3 length: 13; J gene: TRBJ2-7; D gene: TRBD1; CDR3 DNA: TGTGCCAGCAGGCATACAGGGGGCGACGAGCAGTACTTC; CDR3 protein: CASRHTGGDEQYF
clone size: .; V gene: TRBV7-9; CDR3 length: 13; J gene: TRBJ2-3; D gene: .; CDR3 DNA: TGTGCCAGCAGCCGACAGAGCACAGATACGCAGTATTTT; CDR3 protein: CASSRQSTDTQYF
clone size: once; V gene: TRBV7-9; CDR3 length: 15; J gene: TRBJ1-3; D gene: .; CDR3 DNA: TGTGCCAGCAGCGAAAGAGGGACTCCTGGAAACACCATATATTTT; CDR3 protein: CASSERGTPGNTIYF
clone size: .; V gene: TRBV24-1; CDR3 length: 15; J gene: TRBJ2-3; D gene: TRBD1; CDR3 DNA: TGTGCCACCAGGGGGACAGGGGGCATTCAAGATACGCAGTATTTT; CDR3 protein: CATRGTGGIQDTQYF
clone size: .; V gene: TRBV30; CDR3 length: 16; J gene: TRBJ1-1; D gene: .; CDR3 DNA: TGTGCCTGGAGTGGAAGATCCCCGCGGGGGATGACTGAAGCTTTCTTT; CDR3 protein: CAWSGRSPRGMTEAFF
clone size: .; V gene: TRBV18; CDR3 length: 13; J gene: TRBJ1-6; D gene: .; CDR3 DNA: TGTGCCAGCTCACCCAGGTCGGATTCACCCCTCCACTTT; CDR3 protein: CASSPRSDSPLHF
clone size: .; V gene: TRBV27; CDR3 length: 18; J gene: TRBJ2-6; D gene: TRBD1; CDR3 DNA: TGTGCCAGCAGGGGGACAGGCATTTCTCCCTCTGGGGCCAACGTCCTGACTTTC; CDR3 protein: CASRGTGISPSGANVLTF
clone size: .; V gene: TRBV12-3/TRBV12-4; CDR3 length: 13; J gene: TRBJ1-2; D gene: .; CDR3 DNA: TGTGCCAGCAGTCCGCGGGACCGACAGAGCTACACCTTC; CDR3 protein: CASSPRDRQSYTF
clone size: .; V gene: TRBV21-1; CDR3 length: 18; J gene: TRBJ2-7; D gene: .; CDR3 DNA: TGTGCCAGCAGCAAATTGGGGCGCGAAGGGGCGGGAGGGCACGAGCAGTACTTC; CDR3 protein: CASSKLGREGAGGHEQYF